Each of the 7 T cell receptor beta chains below was sequenced from the same sample in a study of vaccination and CD4 T cells after COVID-19. These receptors are not linked to any known antigen. Noted treatment: roughly ten-day PBMC culture with coronavirus spike peptide pools or control peptides (ViraFEST assay). Once obtained from cultured CD4+ T cells, the DNA was sequenced using the Oncomine TCR Beta short-read assay. Each CDR3 protein gets one entry after TCRdb re-called the PCR reads with MiXCR. Found here are around 10,000 distinct CDR3 sequences, roughly 45% of them singletons; the top ten hold 34%. The sample consisted of CD4+ T cells from blood, cultured in vitro. These receptors were taken from a human donor who had recovered from COVID-19.

The CDR3 here is CASSLGNRFSGSGTDTQYF. The CDR3 bases are TGTGCCAGCAGCTTAGGTAATAGGTTTTCAGGCAGTGGCACAGATACGCAGTATTTT. V gene TRBV11-3 combines with J gene TRBJ2-3; D remains ambiguous. There are 19 residues in the CDR3. The V gene's germline CDR1 is SGHNT and CDR2 YENEEA. Trimming cost V 1 base and J 1 base, with 21 bases left between them.

This clonotype was found once. This chain joins TRBV24-1 and TRBJ1-4, with D uncertain. Germline V gene data show CDR1 as KGHDR and CDR2 as SFDVKD. V was cut by 4 bases and J by 8 bases, with 16 bases left in between. The CDR3 contains 15 residues. DNA for the CDR3: TGTGCCACCAGTGAACCCGGCCGTTTGGGAGAAAAACTGTTTTTT. This sequence encodes CATSEPGRLGEKLFF.

The chain recombines TRBV20-1 with TRBJ2-3, with a tentative D call TRBD2 (7 bases). The CDR3 runs 13 residues. Germline-derived CDR1 and CDR2 are DFQATT and SNEGSKA (reference sequence). Between the trimmed V and J ends, which lost 7 bases and 2 bases, there was a span of 13 bases. The CDR3 sequence: CSGGGGDTDTQYF. Written as DNA, the CDR3 is TGCAGTGGGGGCGGGGGCGACACAGATACGCAGTATTTT.

This clonotype was observed a single time. J is TRBJ2-2 and V is TRBV11-2; 8 bases match TRBD2. The CDR3 consists of 14 residues. Per germline, CDR1 SGHAT and CDR2 FQNNGV. V shed 6 bases and J 7 bases; nucleotides not matched to a gene: 7. CDR3 nucleotide sequence: TGTGCCAGCAGGGAAGCGGGGGCCGGCGGGGAGCTGTTTTTT. Protein sequence: CASREAGAGGELFF.

This clonotype was seen a handful of times. The chain recombines TRBV6-5 with TRBJ1-6; D is perhaps TRBD1 (5 bases). This CDR3 region has 12 residues. The germline CDR1 and CDR2 sequences are MNHEY and SVGAGI. The V gene lost 2 bases and the J gene lost 10 bases, with 6 bases spanning the gap. In DNA, the CDR3 is TGTGCCAGCAGTTACACAGGATCACCCCTCCACTTT. Its translation is CASSYTGSPLHF.

This clonotype was counted only a few times. J is TRBJ2-7 and V is TRBV12-3 or TRBV12-4; weak D call: TRBD2 (5 bases). Trimming cost V 6 bases and J 4 bases, with 16 bases left between them. There are 14 residues in the CDR3. The DNA for the CDR3 is TGTGCCAGCAGCCCGGGGTTCCCTCCATACGAGCAGTACTTC. Amino acid sequence: CASSPGFPPYEQYF.

The rearrangement links TRBV7-8 to TRBJ2-1; D not certain. From germline, CDR1 is SGHVS and CDR2 FQNEAQ. The CDR3 has 15 amino acids. Trimming shortened V by 3 bases and J by 6 bases, and 15 bases separated the two germline ends. The DNA of the CDR3 is TGTGCCAGCAGCTTTGCAGGCGTCCCGTTCAATGAGCAGTTCTTC. Its translation: CASSFAGVPFNEQFF.